Listed below are T cell receptor beta chains from one sample, sequenced in a study of shared clonotypes between healthy human individuals. Clones were sequenced by immunoSEQ multiplex PCR, and TCRdb holds only the in-frame ones, with some missing. This table has approximately 100,000 clones, 65% to 75% appearing once. The specimen was memory CD8+ T cells sorted from blood. These receptors came from a woman aged 30 to 39 in good health. The CDR3 runs from the conserved cysteine through the conserved F or W. The D gene is left open where the match is weak. For some rows the clone size is stated as once, few or many, or as a class when expanded; others skip it.

>-|-|TRBV19|TRBJ1-2
TGTGCCAGTAGTATAATCGGGACGGGGGCTGGCTATGGCTACACCTTC
CASSIIGTGAGYGYTF
>-|-|TRBV27|TRBJ2-1
TGTGCCAGCAGACCCGGACCGAGCTGGGACAATGAGCAGTTCTTC
CASRPGPSWDNEQFF
>-|TRBD1|TRBV2|TRBJ2-3
TGTGCCAGCAACTTAGGACAGGGATCAGATACGCAGTATTTT
CASNLGQGSDTQYF
>-|-|TRBV9|TRBJ2-2
TGTGCCAGCAGCGTTTTCGGAAATCGGAACACCGGGGAGCTGTTTTTT
CASSVFGNRNTGELFF
>-|TRBD1|TRBV6-5|TRBJ2-7
TGTGCCAGCAAAATGACAGGGCCCGACGAGCAGTACTTC
CASKMTGPDEQYF
>-|-|TRBV27|TRBJ2-3
TGTGCCAGCAGTTTCGCCACCGGCACAGATACGCAGTATTTT
CASSFATGTDTQYF
>-|-|TRBV2|TRBJ1-2
TGTGCCAGCAGTGATAAGAGAGGTTCTAACTATGGCTACACCTTC
CASSDKRGSNYGYTF
>few|-|TRBV30|TRBJ1-1
TGTGCCTGGAGTGTACTGGCTGAAGCTTTCTTT
CAWSVLAEAFF
>few|TRBD2|TRBV5-6|TRBJ2-3
TGTGCCAGCAGCTTGGCCACGGGAGGTTGGCAAGATACGCAGTATTTT
CASSLATGGWQDTQYF
>-|TRBD2|TRBV5-6|TRBJ2-3
TGTGCCAGCAGCACCACTAGCGGGAGCGGTTATACGCAGTATTTT
CASSTTSGSGYTQYF
>many|-|TRBV6-5|TRBJ2-2
TGTGCCAGCAGGGCCCCGAGGGTCCACACCGGGGAGCTGTTTTTT
CASRAPRVHTGELFF
>once|-|TRBV19|TRBJ2-3
TGTGCCAGTAGTCTCAAACAGGGAGAGGTGCATACGCAGTATTTT
CASSLKQGEVHTQYF
>once|-|TRBV5-6|TRBJ1-4
TGTGCCAGCAGCTTGGTTGGAGGCGGGACTAATGAAAAACTGTTTTTT
CASSLVGGGTNEKLFF
>many|TRBD1|TRBV14|TRBJ2-5
TGTGCCAGCAGCCATAGGCGTGGCAGGGGGCGCGGAGAGACCCAGTACTTC
CASSHRRGRGRGETQYF
>-|-|TRBV19|TRBJ2-1
TGTGCCAGTAGTCGAAGTAGCGGAAATGAGCAGTTCTTC
CASSRSSGNEQFF
>-|-|TRBV28|TRBJ2-7
TGTGCCAGCAGACGGTCGGGACAGCAAAGAGCGGGGGAGCAGTACTTC
CASRRSGQQRAGEQYF
>few|-|TRBV2|TRBJ2-7
TGTGCCAGCAGCCCAGAGCCTAACTCCTGCGAGCAGTACTTC
CASSPEPNSCEQYF
>-|TRBD2|TRBV5-4|TRBJ2-7
TGTGCCAGCAGCTTTAGCGGGAGTGGGACCTACGAGCAGTACTTC
CASSFSGSGTYEQYF
>-|TRBD2|TRBV4-2|TRBJ2-3
TGTGCCAGCAGCCAAGATACAGCGGGAGGGGCCGATACGCAGTATTTT
CASSQDTAGGADTQYF
>few|-|TRBV7-9|TRBJ2-7
TGTGCCAGCAGCCAAGATGATGCGTCCCCTTCCTACGAGCAGTACTTC
CASSQDDASPSYEQYF
>-|TRBD2|TRBV4-1|TRBJ2-7
TGCGCCAGCAGCCCACTCCAGACTAGCGGGAGGTACGAGCAGTACTTC
CASSPLQTSGRYEQYF
>-|-|TRBV28|TRBJ2-7
TGTGCCAGCAGTTTGTGGGCAGGGCGTCGGAGCGAGCAGTACTTC
CASSLWAGRRSEQYF
>-|-|TRBV9|TRBJ2-5
TGTGCCAGCAGCACCCTCGAGTGGGGGCTCACAGAGACCCAGTACTTC
CASSTLEWGLTETQYF
>-|TRBD1|TRBV2|TRBJ1-5
TGTGCCAGCAGAGCGGACAGGGCGAGCAATCAGCCCCAGCATTTT
CASRADRASNQPQHF
>-|TRBD2|TRBV5-4|TRBJ2-7
TGTGCCAGCAGCGGGGGACTAGAGGGCTACGAGCAGTACTTC
CASSGGLEGYEQYF
>once|-|TRBV13|TRBJ2-3
TGTGCCAGCAGCCCCGGGGGGCGGGAGTCGTCAGATACGCAGTATTTT
CASSPGGRESSDTQYF
>-|-|TRBV4-1|TRBJ1-5
TGCGCCAGCAGCCAAGAATCACAGGGTCGGCAGCCCCAGCATTTT
CASSQESQGRQPQHF
>few|TRBD1|TRBV10-1|TRBJ2-7
TGCGCCAGCAGTGATACCGGGACAGGGGCCAAAGTTCACTTC
CASSDTGTGAKVHF
>many|-|TRBV13|TRBJ2-7
TGTGCCAGCAGCTTAGAAGGGGAGAGCTACGAGCAGTACTTC
CASSLEGESYEQYF
>once|TRBD1|TRBV7-9|TRBJ2-5
TGTGCCAGCAGCTTAGGGGGACAGTCCAAAGAGACCCAGTACTTC
CASSLGGQSKETQYF
>-|-|TRBV15|TRBJ2-3
TGTGCCACCAGCAGAGACGCAGATACGCAGTATTTT
CATSRDADTQYF